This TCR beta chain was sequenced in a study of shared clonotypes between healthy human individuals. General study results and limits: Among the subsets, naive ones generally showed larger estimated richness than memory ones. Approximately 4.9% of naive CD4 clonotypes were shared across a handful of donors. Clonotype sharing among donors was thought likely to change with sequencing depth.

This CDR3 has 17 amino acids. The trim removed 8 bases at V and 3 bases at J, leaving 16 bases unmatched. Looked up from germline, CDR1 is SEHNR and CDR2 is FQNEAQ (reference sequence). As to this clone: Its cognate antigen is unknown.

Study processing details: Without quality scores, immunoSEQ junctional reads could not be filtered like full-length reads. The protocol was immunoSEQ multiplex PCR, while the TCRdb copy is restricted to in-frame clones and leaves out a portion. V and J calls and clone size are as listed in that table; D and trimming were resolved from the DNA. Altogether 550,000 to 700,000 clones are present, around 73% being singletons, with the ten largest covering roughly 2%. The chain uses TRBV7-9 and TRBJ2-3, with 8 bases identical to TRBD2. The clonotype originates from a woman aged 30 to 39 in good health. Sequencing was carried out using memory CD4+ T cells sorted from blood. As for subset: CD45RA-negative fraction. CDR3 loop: CASSQAAGDHRTDTQYF. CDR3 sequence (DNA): TGTGCCAGCTCCCAAGCAGCGGGAGACCATAGGACAGATACGCAGTATTTT.